This T cell receptor (beta chain) was sequenced for a study of graft-versus-host responses after intestinal transplantation. Background on the study: Each transplant was multivisceral, liver-intestinal, or isolated intestinal. Study conclusions and caveats: The marrow of recipients harbored GvH clones, and ileum or blood showed some of them first. Elevated graft-versus-host to host-versus-graft clonal ratios in allografts were recorded for patients with graft-donor T cell macrochimerism.

A note on this clone: What it recognizes is unknown.

From germline, CDR1 is MDHEN and CDR2 SYDVKM. J lost 6 bases, V lost 2 bases, and 7 bases had no gene match. CDR3 length equals 15 residues. Sequencing was performed with immunoSEQ multiplex PCR; in TCRdb, only in-frame clones are kept and a portion is missing. The repertoire has about 45,000 clones, roughly 90% of them found once; the top ten carry 3.5% to 5%. This sample comprised PBMCs, obtained 524 days after transplant. The origin of this receptor is a human patient who received an intestinal transplant, so some T cells may come from the graft donor. V and J are TRBV28 and TRBJ1-5; 7 bases fit TRBD1. CDR3 loop: CASSLQDRPGQPQHF. The CDR3 nucleotides are TGTGCCAGCAGTTTACAGGACAGGCCAGGTCAGCCCCAGCATTTT.